The present entry profiles one TCR beta chain with its context. These data belong to a study of blood T cell repertoires in COVID-19. Overall study context: In each case, the material was cDNA or gDNA derived from T cells, B-cell-depleted T cells, or PBMCs.

Profiling relied on immunoSEQ multiplex PCR, and the TCRdb table lists in-frame clones only, not all of them. The profile covers about 300,000 clones, with around 92% appearing a single time and about 1.7% taken by the ten largest. Per the germline V gene, CDR1 is MNHNY and CDR2 is SVGAGI (reference sequence). The CDR3 runs to 11 residues. V shed 10 bases and J 5 bases; nucleotides not matched to a gene: 3. Sequencing input: peripheral blood. V usage is TRBV6-6 and J usage is TRBJ2-7, with 9 bases identical to TRBD1. The receptor's source is a woman aged 25-40 years with COVID-19, enrolled during active disease. The chain's CDR3 is CATGTGNEQYF. DNA of the CDR3: TGTGCCACCGGGACAGGGAACGAGCAGTACTTC.